What follows describes a single T cell receptor (beta chain). This sample is drawn from a study of cytomegalovirus exposure and HLA in healthy donors. In the PCR, 60 Vbeta and 13 Jbeta primers were used. Repertoires were generated with immunoSEQ multiplex PCR, while TCRdb's copy carries only in-frame clones and drops some. Among over 130,000 clones listed, around 90% were seen once. Germline V CDR1 and CDR2: WNHNN, SYGVQD (reference sequence). V trimming: 6 bases; J trimming: 5 bases; junction bases outside the gene matches: 10. CDR3 length: 15 residues. This clonotype was obtained from a woman aged 35 to 49 in good health and CMV-seronegative. The sequenced material came from PBMCs. The chain employs TRBV10-1 and TRBJ2-3; TRBD2 matches at 8 bases. DNA of the CDR3: TGCGCCAGCAGCGCCAAAGCGGGAGTACGAGATACGCAGTATTTT. It is translated as CASSAKAGVRDTQYF.